One and the same sample provided the 19 T cell receptor beta chains below, sequenced in a study of T cell responses to AZD1222 COVID-19 vaccine (dated by TCRdb to about 2021). Library prep was done by the immunoSEQ multiplex PCR assay. This is the immuneACCESS table as TCRdb keeps it, with only in-frame sequences that have V and J called. A part of the clones is gone; compared with another copy, unresolved V genes explain less than half, and the rest is unexplained. The sample table records 150,000 to 200,000 clones; around 90% of these occur just once. The biggest ten clones account for over 0.75% of the sample. Per the publication, the time point label means: baseline before first vaccination. The specimen was peripheral blood, collected on day 0 of AZD1222 vaccination. The source is an adult in good health.

This sequence joins TRBV6-2 or TRBV6-3 and TRBJ1-5; D perhaps matches TRBD1 (5 bases). Germline V gene lookup returns CDR1 MNHEY and CDR2 SVGEGT. The CDR3 has 15 residues. The V end was cut by 5 bases, the J end by 7 bases, with 18 bases between. Here the CDR3 reads CASSTFGGSEQPQHF. CDR3 DNA: TGTGCCAGCAGTACCTTTGGGGGTTCAGAACAGCCCCAGCATTTT.

The J gene is TRBJ2-7, the V gene TRBV18; unclear D gene. V lost 2 bases and J lost 3, with 14 bases in between. Germline V CDR1 and CDR2: KGHSH, LQKENI. The CDR3 extends over 15 amino acids. The CDR3: CASSPGPGLLYEQYF. The CDR3 nucleotides read TGTGCCAGCTCACCAGGCCCCGGGCTCCTCTACGAGCAGTACTTC.

V gene TRBV6-5 combines with J gene TRBJ2-1; D is possibly TRBD2 (6 bases). Germline loops: CDR1 MNHEY, CDR2 SVGAGI. V shed 6 bases and J shed 8 bases, with 17 bases lying between them. This CDR3 comprises 14 residues. The CDR3 is CASSATAGPHEQFF. CDR3 sequence (DNA): TGTGCCAGCAGCGCGACGGCGGGGCCCCATGAGCAGTTCTTC.

The rearrangement links TRBV2 to TRBJ2-7; D gene uncertain. Germline V CDR1 and CDR2: SNHLY, FYNNEI. The ends were cut back, 5 bases at V and 2 bases at J, with 7 bases in the middle. The CDR3 totals 12 residues. CDR3 in amino acids: CASSIGTYEQYF. The CDR3, as DNA: TGTGCCAGCAGTATAGGGACCTACGAGCAGTACTTC.

The V and J genes are TRBV5-3 and TRBJ1-4, with D perhaps TRBD1 (5 bases). TRBV5-3 is reported as an ORF; its role is uncertain. The CDR3 is made up of 17 amino acids. V was pared by 6 bases and J by 4 bases, with 22 bases between. The CDR3 coding sequence is TGTGCCAGAAATAGGTTAGGGCCCAGGGTCGATAATGAAAAACTGTTTTTT. Its translation is CARNRLGPRVDNEKLFF.

The chain has TRBV5-6 and TRBJ1-1, with unresolved D. V gave up 0 bases and J gave up 1 base, with 13 bases separating them. CDR1 is SGHDT, CDR2 YYEEEE, per germline. CDR3 length: 16 amino acids. CDR3 residues: CASSLVFRQPNTEAFF. For the CDR3, the DNA is TGTGCCAGCAGCTTGGTCTTTAGGCAGCCGAACACTGAAGCTTTCTTT.

The V gene is TRBV19, the J gene TRBJ1-3; no reliable D call. The germline gives CDR1 LNHDA, CDR2 SQIVND (reference sequence). V was shortened by 9 bases and J by 2 bases, with 11 bases between the two germline ends. The CDR3 contains 13 residues. The CDR3 sequence: CASRRVPGNTIYF. The CDR3 bases are TGTGCCAGCAGAAGGGTTCCTGGAAACACCATATATTTT.

This clone was counted once. The gene calls are TRBV6-4 and TRBJ2-1; no clear D gene. Trimming left V 0 bases short and J 6 bases short, with 18 bases between. Germline assignment: CDR1 MRHNA and CDR2 SNTAGT. The CDR3 contains 17 residues. CDR3 coding DNA: TGTGCCAGCAGTGACTCACCTTTGCGTTCGGTCAGCAATGAGCAGTTCTTC. Its protein product is CASSDSPLRSVSNEQFF.

This clone has more than one count but fewer than ten. V gene TRBV7-9 combines with J gene TRBJ1-4; no reliable D call. CDR3 length: 13 residues. Germline values: CDR1 SEHNR, CDR2 FQNEAQ (reference sequence). The V and J ends lost 6 bases and 0 bases respectively, with 5 bases between them. DNA for the CDR3: TGTGCCAGCAGTCGGGCAACTAATGAAAAACTGTTTTTT. Translated, it gives CASSRATNEKLFF.

The chain joins TRBV7-3 to TRBJ2-1, with a weak D call TRBD2 (5 bases). Germline assignment: CDR1 SGHTA and CDR2 FQGTGA. The CDR3 is made up of 16 amino acids. The ends were cut back, 0 bases at V and 2 bases at J, with 11 bases in the middle. DNA of the CDR3: TGTGCCAGCAGCTTAACGACGGGGTTACCCTACAATGAGCAGTTCTTC. This encodes CASSLTTGLPYNEQFF.

This clone was recorded a few times. Other nucleotide sequences from this sample produce the same CDR3. The chain couples TRBV2 to TRBJ1-5, with TRBD1 identical over 11 bases. Losses at the gene ends were 6 bases for V and 6 bases for J; bases not matched to a gene: 4. Looked up from germline, CDR1 is SNHLY and CDR2 is FYNNEI. The CDR3 extends over 14 amino acids. The CDR3 loop reads CASSGQGASQPQHF. Written as DNA, the CDR3 is TGTGCCAGCAGCGGACAGGGGGCGAGTCAGCCCCAGCATTTT.

This chain joins TRBV7-9 and TRBJ2-5; 7 nucleotides line up with TRBD2. From germline, CDR1 is SEHNR and CDR2 FQNEAQ (reference sequence). There are 14 residues in the CDR3. V trimming: 3 bases; J trimming: 5 bases; junction bases outside the gene matches: 6. The CDR3 reads CASSLGTMWETQYF. DNA for the CDR3: TGTGCCAGCAGCTTGGGGACTATGTGGGAGACCCAGTACTTC.

This sequence joins TRBV19 and TRBJ2-7, with D tentatively TRBD1 (6 bases). V lost 3 bases and J lost 8, with 23 bases in between. CDR3 length equals 16 residues. Germline values: CDR1 LNHDA, CDR2 SQIVND (reference sequence). The CDR3 sequence is CASSIRIGQQGDKQYF. The CDR3 DNA is TGTGCCAGTAGTATCCGCATAGGGCAACAGGGAGACAAGCAGTACTTC.

The V gene is TRBV6-5, the J gene TRBJ2-4; the match to TRBD1 covers 8 bases. Germline CDR1 is MNHEY and CDR2 is SVGAGI. The CDR3 totals 15 residues. Trimming took 2 bases from V and 6 from J; bases not matched to a gene: 6. The CDR3 here is CASSYRQGARNIQYF. Written as DNA, the CDR3 is TGTGCCAGCAGTTACCGGCAGGGGGCGAGAAACATTCAGTACTTC.

This clone was seen a few times. The chain carries TRBV14 and TRBJ2-7; TRBD2 agrees at 10 bases. The germline V gene encodes CDR1 SGHDN and CDR2 FVKESK. J lost 2 bases, V lost 1 base, and 5 bases had no gene match. This CDR3 region has 16 residues. The CDR3 bases are TGTGCCAGCAGCCAAGGGGGGACTAGCGCAACCTACGAGCAGTACTTC. This codes for CASSQGGTSATYEQYF.

The genes are TRBV7-2 and TRBJ1-1, with D perhaps TRBD1 (6 bases). The CDR3 spans 13 residues. Deletions cut 4 bases from V and 1 base from J, with 7 bases between. Germline V CDR1 and CDR2: SGHTA, FQGNSA. CDR3 region: CASSSQGNTEAFF. In DNA form, the CDR3 reads TGTGCCAGCAGCTCACAGGGGAACACTGAAGCTTTCTTT.

The genes are TRBV19 and TRBJ1-2, with D hard to call. CDR1 LNHDA and CDR2 SQIVND come from the germline V gene (reference sequence). The V gene lost 4 bases and the J gene lost 7 bases, with 19 bases spanning the gap. CDR3 length: 15 amino acids. The CDR3: CASSTTSGARGGYTF. CDR3 nucleotide sequence: TGTGCCAGTAGTACCACCTCCGGAGCCCGGGGTGGCTACACCTTC. Filled out from reference TRBV19 and TRBJ1-2, the complete variable domain reads DGGITQSPKYLFRKEGQNVTLSCEQNLNHDAMYWYRQDPGQGLRLIYYSQIVNDFQKGDIAEGYSVSREKKESFPLTVTSAQKNPTAFYLCASSTTSGARGGYTFGSGTRLTVV.

The rearrangement uses TRBV3-1 (or the pseudogene TRBV3-2) and TRBJ1-1, with D hard to call. Germline V gene data show CDR1 as LGHDT and CDR2 as YNNKEL (reference sequence). The CDR3 totals 14 residues. The V gene lost 3 bases and the J gene lost 0 bases, with 8 bases spanning the gap. The CDR3 nucleotides read TGTGCCAGCAGCCATCTCGCGATGAACACTGAAGCTTTCTTT. This codes for CASSHLAMNTEAFF.

The gene calls are TRBV5-1 and TRBJ2-3; 9 bases match TRBD2. The CDR3 loop spans 16 amino acids. V lost 4 bases and J lost 3; bases outside the gene matches: 9. Germline loops: CDR1 SGHRS, CDR2 YFSETQ. CDR3 loop: CASSPLAGLPTDTQYF. In nucleotides, the CDR3 is TGCGCCAGCAGCCCGCTAGCGGGACTACCTACAGATACGCAGTATTTT.